The subject of this entry is one T cell receptor beta chain. Its antigen is as yet unknown. The ends lost 4 bases at V and 3 bases at J; junction bases unmatched: 2. Germline V gene sequence: CDR1 SQVTM, CDR2 ANQGSEA. CDR3 length: 13 amino acids. Combining a sample-barcoded 5' primer with a J-beta primer mix, a second PCR ran for roughly 7 to 12 cycles. TCRdb recomputed calls from the 5' RACE reads with MiXCR, one row per CDR3 protein. The repertoire holds 550,000 to 800,000 distinct CDR3 sequences, with roughly 21% as singletons. This entry comes from a study of blood T cells in healthy people across ages. Study conclusions and caveats: More naive CD4+ cells and higher diversity marked long-lived donors relative to aged donors. In these data, TCR beta diversity tracked strongly with naive T cell percentage. The lack of PBMC sorting stopped any conclusive naive versus antigen-experienced comparison.

A minimum of 7 million PBMCs was isolated per sample. This chain joins TRBV29-1 and TRBJ2-5; TRBD1 aligns across 10 bases. The sequence came from a man aged 65 to 85 in good health. Input material: blood. CDR3 in amino acids: CSVVTGGEETQYF. CDR3 DNA sequence: TGCAGCGTTGTGACAGGGGGCGAAGAGACCCAGTACTTC. Complete variable domain (other parts from reference TRBV29-1 and TRBJ2-5): SAVISQKPSRDICQRGTSLTIQCQVDSQVTMMFWYRQQPGQSLTLIATANQGSEATYESGFVIDKFPISRPNLTFSTLTVSNMSPEDSSIYLCSVVTGGEETQYFGPGTRLLVL.